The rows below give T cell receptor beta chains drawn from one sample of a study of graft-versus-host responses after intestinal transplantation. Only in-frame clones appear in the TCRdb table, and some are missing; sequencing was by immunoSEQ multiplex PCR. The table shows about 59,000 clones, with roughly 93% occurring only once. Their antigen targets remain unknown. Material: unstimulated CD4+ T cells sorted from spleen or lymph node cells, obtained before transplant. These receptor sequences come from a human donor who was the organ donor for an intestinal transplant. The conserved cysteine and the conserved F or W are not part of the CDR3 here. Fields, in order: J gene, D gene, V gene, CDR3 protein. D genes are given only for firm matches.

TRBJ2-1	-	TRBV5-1	ASSGTTNEQF
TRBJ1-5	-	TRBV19	ASSIRQGGNQPQH
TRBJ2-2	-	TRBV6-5	ASSYKHGELF
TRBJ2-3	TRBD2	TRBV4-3	ASSHSGGSDTQY
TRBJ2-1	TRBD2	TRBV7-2	ASSPPLAGANEQF
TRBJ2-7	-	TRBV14	ASSLSLTGREQY
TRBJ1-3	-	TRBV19	ASSDSPGRKNTIY
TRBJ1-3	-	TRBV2	ASSGATGNTIY
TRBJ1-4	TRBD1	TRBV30	AWSDRGLGEKLF
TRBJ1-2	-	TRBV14	ASSQEIGSLFGYT
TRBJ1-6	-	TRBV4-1	ASSQDWGHGNSPLH
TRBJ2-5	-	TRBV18	ASSPLAETQY
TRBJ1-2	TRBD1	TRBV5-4	ASSSSGAGTVYGYT
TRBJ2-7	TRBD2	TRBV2	ASSGTSGTYEQY
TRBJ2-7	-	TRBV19	ASSSRLSSEQY
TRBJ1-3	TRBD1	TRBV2	ASRLRQGVGNTIY
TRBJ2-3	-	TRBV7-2	ASSSGLTPPRTDTQY
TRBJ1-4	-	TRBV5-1	ASSFSGGTTTEKLF
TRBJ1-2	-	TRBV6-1	ASSEVAGSGGNYGYT
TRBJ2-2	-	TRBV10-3	AIMGQNTGELF
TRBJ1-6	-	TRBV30	ASPGGPNSPLH
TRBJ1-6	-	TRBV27	ASRPGGGYNSPLH
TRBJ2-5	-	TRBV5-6	ASSLTAGQETQY
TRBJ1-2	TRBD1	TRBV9	ASSTDRGGYGYT
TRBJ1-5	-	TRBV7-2	ASSLALGDQPQH
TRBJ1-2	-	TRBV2	ASSESGRFYGYT
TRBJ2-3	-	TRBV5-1	ASSQEGADTQY
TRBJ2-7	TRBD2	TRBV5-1	ASSLGHSGGAYEQY
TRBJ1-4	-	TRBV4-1	ASSLIGTANEKLF
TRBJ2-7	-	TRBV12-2	ASRLRGVTVLIYEQY
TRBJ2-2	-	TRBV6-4	ASSDVYRLDITSGELF
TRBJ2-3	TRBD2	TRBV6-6	ASSYSRGGPDTQY
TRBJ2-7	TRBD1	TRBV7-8	ASSINRDSYEQY
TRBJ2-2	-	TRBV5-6	ASSLGPTGELF
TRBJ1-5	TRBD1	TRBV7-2	ASSLLGRDSQH
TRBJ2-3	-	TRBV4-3	ASSQDSGVLTDTQY
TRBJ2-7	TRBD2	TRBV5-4	ASNVAGGRYEQY
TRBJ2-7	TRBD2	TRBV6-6	ASSYLGGVDEQY
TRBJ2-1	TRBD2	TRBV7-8	ASSSALAGGGDEQF
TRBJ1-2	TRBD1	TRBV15	ATSRPGQDFYGYT
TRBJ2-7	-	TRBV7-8	ASSSRLPYEQY
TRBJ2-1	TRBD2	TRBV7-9	ASSREVRTSGGAYNEQF
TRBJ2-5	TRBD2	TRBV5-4	ASSLRPSGGLETQY
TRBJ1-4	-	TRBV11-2	ASSFQGTQNEKLF
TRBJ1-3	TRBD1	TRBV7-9	ASTLPTPGQGASTIY
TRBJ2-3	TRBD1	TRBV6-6	ASRYRGSTDTQY
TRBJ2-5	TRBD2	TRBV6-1	ASSSGGADETQY
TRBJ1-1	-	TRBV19	ASSIDKSERMNTEAF
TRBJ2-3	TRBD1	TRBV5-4	ASSFTGGADTQY
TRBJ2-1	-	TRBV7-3	ASSLTRVDEQF